Below, 32 T cell receptor beta chains from the same sample are listed, as sequenced in a study of T cells in women clearing cervical HPV infection. Profiling relied on immunoSEQ multiplex PCR, and the TCRdb table lists in-frame clones only, not all of them. The table for this sample gives approximately 12,000 clones. Sequenced sample: blood buffy coat. The receptors derive from a woman between 18 and 75 years old with a cervical HPV16 infection that either progressed to CIN3+ or cleared (not recorded which).

The part of the CDR3 DNA that was read is TGTGCCAGCAGCTTAGGCGGGGCTACCAATGAG. Translating gives CASSLGGATNE. The complete CDR3 sequence is CASSLGGATNEAFF. The chain couples TRBV7-7 to TRBJ1-1; perhaps TRBD1 as D (5 bases). Read data end 3 residues before the CDR3 end; the end is taken from the germline J gene. The germline V gene encodes CDR1 SSHAT and CDR2 FNYEAQ (reference sequence). The CDR3 is 14 amino acids.

With respect to this clone: The read terminates 3 residues before the CDR3 end, so the remaining end is supplied by the germline J gene. V gene TRBV20-1 combines with J gene TRBJ2-3; 9 nucleotides align to TRBD1. The ends lost 6 bases at V and 6 bases at J; junction bases unmatched: 7. The germline gives CDR1 DFQATT, CDR2 SNEGSKA (reference sequence). The CDR3 runs to 13 residues. The CDR3 DNA, read in part, is TGCAGTGCCTTACAGGGGGCAGCGGATACG. Amino acids: CSALQGAADT. The whole CDR3 is CSALQGAADTQYF.

A remark on this clone: Sequencing ends 3 residues short of the CDR3 end; the germline J gene provides the rest. The chain is built from TRBV19 and TRBJ1-1, with D perhaps TRBD1 (5 bases). This CDR3 comprises 14 residues. Trimming took 5 bases from V and 3 from J, leaving 13 bases between them. CDR1 and CDR2 from the germline V gene are LNHDA and SQIVND (reference sequence). CDR3 protein: CASSSGWGDTEAFF. Partial CDR3 DNA: TGTGCCAGTAGTTCCGGCTGGGGCGACACTGAA.

With regard to this clone: Coverage ceases 3 residues before the CDR3 finishes, and the germline J gene fills in the end. The V and J genes are TRBV7-7 and TRBJ1-1; the D is unclear. V was clipped by 2 bases and J by 1 base, with 5 bases between them. The V gene's germline CDR1 is SSHAT and CDR2 FNYEAQ (reference sequence). The CDR3 spans 13 residues. Incomplete CDR3 DNA: TGTGCCAGCAGCTTATCCCAGAACACTGAA. Residues: CASSLSQNTE. The entire CDR3 reads CASSLSQNTEAFF.

For this clone: The CDR3 extends 3 residues past the end of the read, so its final part is completed from the germline J gene. The genes are TRBV5-4 and TRBJ1-2, with a possible D match to TRBD1 (6 bases). Trimming cost V 0 bases and J 4 bases, with 13 bases left between them. The length of the CDR3 is 15 residues. Germline loops: CDR1 SGHNT, CDR2 YYREEE (reference sequence). This chain's CDR3 is CASSLENREIYGYTF. CDR3 bases read: TGTGCCAGCAGCTTGGAAAACAGGGAAATCTATGGC.

As for this clone: The CDR3 extends 3 residues past the end of the read, so its final part is completed from the germline J gene. The chain combines TRBV6-2 or TRBV6-3 with TRBJ2-3; D gene uncertain. The CDR3 totals 13 residues. The germline CDR1 and CDR2 sequences are MNHEY and SVGEGT. The CDR3 bases that were read are TGTGCCAGCAGTTCCTCGAGGCTTGAGACG. It yields the protein CASSSSRLET. The complete CDR3 reads CASSSSRLETQYF.

Points on this clone: The read ends 3 residues shy of where the CDR3 ends; the end is completed using the germline J gene. The rearrangement uses TRBV2 and TRBJ1-2; a possible D gene is TRBD1 (5 bases). This CDR3 has 12 amino acids. CDR1 and CDR2 from the germline V gene are SNHLY and FYNNEI. Between the trimmed V and J ends, which lost 6 bases and 6 bases, there was a span of 11 bases. The chain's CDR3 is CASRKVGDGYTF. CDR3 bases read: TGTGCCAGCAGAAAAGTAGGGGATGGC.

A word on this clone: One end of the junction fails to match germline, which may point to a read error. The read comes to an end 3 residues before the CDR3 does, leaving the germline J gene to fill in the end. Other DNA sequences within the sample encode an identical CDR3. This chain joins TRBV30 and TRBJ1-3; tentative D call: TRBD1 (5 bases). Per germline, CDR1 GTSNPN and CDR2 SVGIG (reference sequence). The CDR3 has 15 amino acids. CDR3 protein: CAWSAPRATGNTIYF. CDR3 bases read: TGTGCCTGGAGTGCCCCCAGGGCAACTGGAAACACA.

A remark on this clone: The DNA ends 3 residues before the CDR3 does, and the rest of the CDR3 is filled in from the germline J gene. This sequence joins TRBV30 and TRBJ2-1; 8 bases are a match to TRBD1. This CDR3 spans 17 amino acids. Germline-derived CDR1 and CDR2 are GTSNPN and SVGIG (reference sequence). V shed 0 bases and J 3 bases; nucleotides not matched to a gene: 10. The CDR3 is CAWSVPLNRGNYNEQFF. Incomplete CDR3 DNA: TGTGCCTGGAGTGTACCCCTTAACAGGGGGAACTACAATGAG.

A remark on this clone: The CDR3 end is not reached by the read, which stops 3 residues before it; the germline J gene fills it in. J is TRBJ2-2 and V is TRBV19; D is unclear. Germline V gene lookup returns CDR1 LNHDA and CDR2 SQIVND (reference sequence). The CDR3 sequence is 13 residues long. CDR3 DNA (partial): TGTGCCAGTACTGAGCCTGCTCGTGAAAAG. As protein: CASTEPAREK. The full CDR3 protein reads CASTEPAREKLFF.

CDR3 sequence reads: CASSSGTESYDYTF. The part of the CDR3 DNA that was read is TGTGCCAGCAGTTCCGGGACAGAGTCCTACGAC. J is TRBJ1-2 and V is TRBV7-9; TRBD1 matches at 7 bases. The CDR3 end is not reached by the read, which stops 3 residues before it; the germline J gene fills it in. The CDR3 is made up of 14 amino acids. Germline lookup yields CDR1 SEHNR and CDR2 FQNEAQ (reference sequence).

This CDR3 is CASINRGRSNEKLFF. The DNA read from the CDR3 is TGTGCCAGTATAAACAGGGGACGCTCTAATGAAAAG. This chain connects TRBV19 to TRBJ2-2, with 7 bases that match TRBD1. The read ends 3 residues before the CDR3 terminus; that terminus is restored from the germline J gene. Germline V gene sequence: CDR1 LNHDA, CDR2 SQIVND (reference sequence). CDR3 length equals 15 residues.

In the case of this clone: The missing CDR3 end, 3 residues past where the read stops, is filled in from the germline J gene. V and J are TRBV11-2 and TRBJ2-7, with TRBD1 matching 11 bases. The CDR3 loop spans 15 amino acids. Germline assignment: CDR1 SGHAT and CDR2 FQNNGV. The J segment lost 6 bases and the V segment lost 5 bases, leaving 9 bases of the junction unmatched. The sequenced CDR3 bases are TGTGCCAGCAGCACTGTATGGACAGGGGGCGCCGAG. This translates into CASSTVWTGGAE. The CDR3 reads in full as CASSTVWTGGAEQYF.

The CDR3: CASSEGGAGSNYGYTF. The part of the CDR3 DNA that was read is TGTGCCAGCAGTGAAGGGGGTGCGGGGTCGAACTATGGC. The rearrangement links TRBV6-1 to TRBJ1-2; D not certain. Read coverage stops 3 residues before the CDR3 terminus; the germline J gene supplies the remainder. The CDR3 is made up of 16 amino acids. Trimming left V 1 base short and J 2 bases short, with 14 bases between. In germline, CDR1 is MNHNS, CDR2 SASEGT.

Notes on this clone: The sequenced fragment ends 3 residues before the CDR3 boundary, so the rest is inferred from the germline J gene. The chain carries TRBV7-9 and TRBJ1-2; D gene uncertain. The CDR3 contains 12 residues. Germline assignment: CDR1 SEHNR and CDR2 FQNEAQ (reference sequence). The DNA read from the CDR3 is TGTGCCAGCAGCTTAGAAGGGCCCGGC. Amino acids: CASSLEGPG. The CDR3, in full, reads CASSLEGPGYTF.

Concerning this clone: Read sequence stops 3 residues before the CDR3 end, and the germline J gene provides the missing end. The same CDR3 also results from other DNA sequences found in this sample. The chain links TRBV6-2 or TRBV6-3 to TRBJ2-4, with a weak D call TRBD1 (6 bases). CDR3 length equals 16 residues. CDR1 and CDR2 from the germline V gene are MNHEY and SVGEGT. Trimming took 6 bases from V and 6 from J, leaving 21 bases between them. The sequenced CDR3 bases are TGTGCCAGCAGACGCCGGGACACTAGACACATAAACATT. It yields the protein CASRRRDTRHINI. The whole CDR3 reads CASRRRDTRHINIQYF.

Concerning this clone itself: Read data end 3 residues before the CDR3 end; the end is taken from the germline J gene. V is TRBV29-1 and J is TRBJ1-2, with 10 positions matching TRBD1. Germline values: CDR1 SQVTM, CDR2 ANQGSEA. This CDR3 is built from 12 residues. The CDR3 bases that were read are TGCAGCGTTACAGGGACAGGGGTAGGC. It is translated as CSVTGTGVG. The entire CDR3 sequence reads CSVTGTGVGYTF. The whole variable domain, remainder taken from reference TRBV29-1 and TRBJ1-2, is SAVISQKPSRDICQRGTSLTIQCQVDSQVTMMFWYRQQPGQSLTLIATANQGSEATYESGFVIDKFPISRPNLTFSTLTVSNMSPEDSSIYLCSVTGTGVGYTFGSGTRLTVV.

Worth noting for this clone: The CDR3 extends 3 residues past the end of the read, so its final part is completed from the germline J gene. The chain uses TRBV10-3 and TRBJ2-3; TRBD1 matches at 9 bases. CDR3 length equals 14 residues. Germline CDR1 and CDR2: ENHRY and SYGVKD. The CDR3 sequence is CAISAGTGQETQYF. The DNA read from the CDR3 is TGTGCCATCAGTGCCGGGACAGGGCAAGAGACG.

Details on this clone: The CDR3 extends 3 residues past the end of the read, so its final part is completed from the germline J gene. The chain uses TRBV6-2 or TRBV6-3 and TRBJ2-3; a possible D gene is TRBD2 (6 bases). CDR1 and CDR2 from the germline V gene are MNHEY and SVGEGT. The length of the CDR3 is 15 residues. V shed 8 bases and J shed 0 bases, with 15 bases lying between them. This CDR3 is CASGGMTRSTDTQYF. The CDR3 DNA, read in part, is TGTGCCAGCGGGGGGATGACCAGGAGCACAGATACG.

For this clone: The read ends 3 residues shy of where the CDR3 ends; the end is completed using the germline J gene. The chain links TRBV6-2 or TRBV6-3 to TRBJ2-3; D call uncertain. The CDR3 totals 12 residues. Trimming removed 8 bases from V and 5 bases from J, with 11 bases in between. Germline CDR1 reads MNHEY; CDR2 reads SVGEGT. CDR3 in amino acids: CASCTVVDTQYF. CDR3 bases read: TGTGCCAGCTGCACGGTGGTAGATACG.

Worth noting for this clone: The sequence runs out 3 residues before the end of the CDR3; the remainder is reconstructed from the germline J gene. The chain links TRBV2 to TRBJ2-5; D unresolved. Germline values: CDR1 SNHLY, CDR2 FYNNEI. There are 12 residues in the CDR3. The CDR3 loop is CASSVATDTQYF. CDR3 DNA (partial): TGTGCCAGCAGTGTAGCCACAGATACC. Full variable domain (remainder filled in from reference TRBV2 and TRBJ2-5): EPEVTQTPSHQVTQMGQEVILRCVPISNHLYFYWYRQILGQKVEFLVSFYNNEISEKSEIFDDQFSVERPDGSNFTLKIRSTKLEDSAMYFCASSVATDTQYFGPGTRLLVL.

With respect to this clone: The read ends 3 residues shy of where the CDR3 ends; the end is completed using the germline J gene. The V call is TRBV12-3 or TRBV12-4, the J call TRBJ2-7, with D possibly matching TRBD2 (7 bases). With 3 bases removed from V and 1 base from J, the gap between germline ends came to 16 bases. The CDR3 has 16 amino acids. The CDR3 here is CASSLRGGENSYEQYF. Incomplete CDR3 DNA: TGTGCCAGCAGTTTGAGGGGGGGCGAGAATTCCTACGAG.

For this clone: The read stops 3 residues short of the end of the CDR3; the missing end is completed from the germline J gene. This chain links TRBV19 with TRBJ2-2; D might be TRBD2 (6 bases). V lost 1 base to trimming and J lost 6 bases, with 12 bases between them. This CDR3 is 15 amino acids long. Germline CDR1 LNHDA, CDR2 SQIVND (reference sequence). The sequenced part of the CDR3 DNA is TGTGCCAGTAGTATAGTTGGAGGGTCGGCCGGGGAG. Protein sequence: CASSIVGGSAGE. The entire CDR3 protein is CASSIVGGSAGELFF.

In regard to this clone: Read sequence stops 3 residues before the CDR3 end, and the germline J gene provides the missing end. This chain connects TRBV7-8 to TRBJ2-1, with TRBD2 matching 7 bases. Per germline, CDR1 SGHVS and CDR2 FQNEAQ. The CDR3 is 16 residues long. The V segment lost 1 base and the J segment 2 bases; nucleotides outside the gene matches: 5. The DNA read from the CDR3 is TGTGCCAGCAGCTTAGGTGGGGGGGGGACCTACAATGAG. Protein sequence: CASSLGGGGTYNE. The CDR3, in full, reads CASSLGGGGTYNEQFF. Based on the CDR3 plus reference TRBV7-8 and TRBJ2-1, the full variable domain is GAGVSQSPRYKVAKRGQDVALRCDPISGHVSLFWYQQALGQGPEFLTYFQNEAQLDKSGLPSDRFFAERPEGSVSTLKIQRTQQEDSAVYLCASSLGGGGTYNEQFFGPGTRLTVL.

Turning to this clone: The read halts 3 residues ahead of the CDR3 end, with the missing end drawn from the germline J gene. The V and J genes are TRBV19 and TRBJ1-2; 10 nucleotides agree with TRBD1. This CDR3 has 14 residues. Germline-derived CDR1 and CDR2 are LNHDA and SQIVND (reference sequence). The CDR3 loop is CASSFGTGVYDYTF. Partial CDR3 DNA: TGTGCCAGTAGTTTTGGGACAGGGGTATACGAC.

Notes on this clone: The read halts 3 residues ahead of the CDR3 end, with the missing end drawn from the germline J gene. The chain links TRBV20-1 to TRBJ2-1; 8 positions agree with TRBD1. CDR1 and CDR2 (germline): DFQATT, SNEGSKA (reference sequence). The CDR3 extends over 13 amino acids. J was trimmed by 9 bases and V by 0 bases; bases with no gene match: 4. CDR3 loop: CSARDKDRGEQFF. The sequenced CDR3 bases are TGCAGTGCTAGAGATAAAGACAGGGGTGAG.

Concerning this clone: The read comes to an end 3 residues before the CDR3 does, leaving the germline J gene to fill in the end. The rearrangement uses TRBV19 and TRBJ2-1; D unclear. With 5 bases removed from V and 0 bases from J, the gap between germline ends came to 11 bases. CDR1 LNHDA and CDR2 SQIVND come from the germline V gene (reference sequence). The CDR3 totals 15 residues. CDR3 in amino acids: CASSLQLGSYNEQFF. The covered CDR3 bases are TGTGCCAGTAGTCTACAGCTTGGCTCCTACAATGAG.

This clone is deemed medium-sized by its frequency. The read ends 3 residues shy of where the CDR3 ends; the end is completed using the germline J gene. This chain connects TRBV29-1 to TRBJ1-2; no clear D. This CDR3 is built from 13 residues. From germline, CDR1 is SQVTM and CDR2 ANQGSEA. V was clipped by 1 base and J by 7 bases, with 13 bases between them. CDR3 in amino acids: CSVEVAGFGGYTF. The part of the CDR3 DNA that was read is TGCAGCGTTGAAGTGGCGGGGTTTGGTGGC.

A word on this clone: The read finishes 3 residues shy of the CDR3 end, and the germline J gene is used to complete it. V and J are TRBV7-2 and TRBJ1-1, with D possibly matching TRBD1 (5 bases). Germline-derived CDR1 and CDR2 are SGHTA and FQGNSA. Trimming left V 4 bases short and J 1 base short, with 10 bases between. The CDR3 contains 14 residues. The CDR3 region is CASSSGLQNTEAFF. CDR3 DNA (partial): TGTGCCAGCAGCTCGGGACTCCAGAACACTGAA. Drawing the rest from reference TRBV7-2 and TRBJ1-1, the complete variable domain is GAGVSQSPSNKVTEKGKDVELRCDPISGHTALYWYRQSLGQGLEFLIYFQGNSAPDKSGLPSDRFSAERTGGSVSTLTIQRTQQEDSAVYLCASSSGLQNTEAFFGQGTRLTVV.

Details on this clone: Read sequence stops 3 residues before the CDR3 end, and the germline J gene provides the missing end. The rearrangement uses TRBV19 and TRBJ2-4, with 10 bases matching TRBD1. CDR3 length: 14 amino acids. CDR1 and CDR2 from the germline V gene are LNHDA and SQIVND (reference sequence). The CDR3: CASLPGQGSEGQYF. CDR3 DNA, as far as it was read: TGTGCCAGTCTTCCGGGACAGGGGTCTGAGGGT.

A note on this clone: The read terminates 3 residues ahead of where the CDR3 ends, so the germline J gene completes it. The gene calls are TRBV20-1 and TRBJ2-5, with TRBD1 as a possible D gene (7 bases). Per the germline V gene, CDR1 is DFQATT and CDR2 is SNEGSKA (reference sequence). This CDR3 has 12 residues. With 6 bases removed from V and 5 bases from J, the gap between germline ends came to 13 bases. CDR3 amino acids: CSAAGQWETQYF. The sequenced CDR3 bases are TGCAGTGCGGCGGGACAGTGGGAGACC.

A note on this clone: The observed sequence ends 3 residues before the CDR3 terminus, with the missing tail filled in from the germline J gene. The chain combines TRBV13 with TRBJ2-7; D gene ambiguous. The CDR3 totals 12 residues. Germline CDR1 PRHDT, CDR2 FYEKMQ (reference sequence). V lost 3 bases, J lost 3 bases, and 6 bases lay in between. The CDR3 bases that were read are TGTGCCAGCAGCTTTTTCGGCTACGAG. Its translation is CASSFFGYE. The entire CDR3 is CASSFFGYEQYF.